The T cell receptor (beta chain) under discussion was sequenced for a study of post-analysis software for immune sequencing data. About the research overall: Relapsing-remitting, secondary progressive and progressive-relapsing courses of multiple sclerosis were included. Study-level findings and limits: Normalized Chao1 diversity was significantly lower in multiple sclerosis patients than in controls. Five TRBV segments, including TRBV5-6, TRBV5-1 and TRBV20-1, were more frequent in patients than controls.

The junction had 5 bases not matched to a gene; V was cut back by 1 base and J by 4 bases. From germline, CDR1 is SGHVS and CDR2 FNYEAQ. CDR3 size: 15 residues. Unique molecular identifiers were built into the TCR beta cDNA libraries. TCRdb recomputed calls from the PCR reads with MiXCR, one row per CDR3 protein. The top ten hold roughly 4.4% of the sample, which has about 820,000 distinct CDR3 sequences, around 50% seen once. On this clonotype: As yet, its antigen is unknown.

The chain is built from TRBV7-6 and TRBJ2-5; 8 bases agree with TRBD2. Sequencing was performed on blood. The receptor was isolated from a girl aged 10 to 17 with multiple sclerosis. The CDR3 DNA follows: TGTGCCAGCAGCTTAGATACACTAGCGGTAGAGACCCAGTACTTC. Amino acid sequence: CASSLDTLAVETQYF.